Below, one T cell receptor beta chain is given with its context. The antigen it binds to is not known. No quality values exist for individual bases; no much larger clone is one base distant. TCRbeta CDR3 regions were amplified from genomic DNA by means of the immunoSEQ Assay, a bias-controlled multiplex PCR. The paper's processing steps were these. Within the assay, amplification of reference gene primers was used to estimate how many nucleated cells each sample contained. Sequence reads were collapsed and filtered to measure the absolute abundance of every unique TCRbeta CDR3 rearrangement. For each sample, productive Simpson clonality was calculated as the square root of Simpson's diversity index across productive rearrangements. The clones in this table, taken by TCRdb from immuneACCESS, are in-frame only. Not every clone is retained; where verified, under half of the shortfall comes from an unresolved V gene, and the cause of the rest is unknown. V and J calls and clone size are given by that table; D and trimming were obtained from the DNA. This sample is represented by roughly 160,000 clones; just over 85% of them were singletons. About 7.3% of the sample is in the top ten clones.

The data derive from a study of blood T cell repertoires in COVID-19 (dated by TCRdb to the early 2020s). As for the study more broadly: Samples from collaborators originated in the United States, Italy and Spain and spanned both the acute and convalescent phases of COVID-19. Nearly every sample came with metadata listing a de-identified subject ID, COVID-19 status, age in years and sex. Samples were obtained from the ongoing ImmuneRACE study (first 160 participants) and from approximately 1,200 subjects provided by 6 global collaborators. The prospective study material was composed of cDNA or gDNA derived from T cells, B-cell-depleted T cells, or PBMCs. The repertoires were released in a freely available public database meant as a resource for research on the immune response to SARS-CoV-2. Subjects who had been exposed to COVID-19, were actively infected with it, or had recovered from it provided the deeply sampled blood TCRbeta repertoires that made up the dataset. Where available, HLA class I and class II types were taken from metadata supplied by the sample provider and were not determined by assay-based typing.

Broader findings and caveats from the paper: The amount of clinical and demographic metadata varied by source and participant and was provided uncurated.

Collaborating institutions collected whole blood in K2EDTA tubes following their own protocols. For TCRbeta analysis, collaborators shipped samples as frozen whole blood, isolated PBMCs, or DNA extracted from either of those sample types. The receptor's source is a man between 50 and 59 years old with active or convalescent COVID-19. Sequenced: peripheral blood.

The DNA is as follows: TGTGCCAGCAGTTTGACAGGGGACTCCTATAGCAATCAGCCCCAGCATTTT. Translated, it reads CASSLTGDSYSNQPQHF. The chain was built from TRBV28 and TRBJ1-5, with 8 bases aligning to TRBD1. There are 17 amino acids in the CDR3, from cysteine to phenylalanine inclusive. The sequence is cut down to CDR3 DNA, 51 bases in frame from base 1. Ends trimmed: V by 3 bases, J by 0 bases; bases unmatched to a gene: 7. CDR1 and CDR2 are drawn from the germline V gene: MDHEN, SYDVKM.